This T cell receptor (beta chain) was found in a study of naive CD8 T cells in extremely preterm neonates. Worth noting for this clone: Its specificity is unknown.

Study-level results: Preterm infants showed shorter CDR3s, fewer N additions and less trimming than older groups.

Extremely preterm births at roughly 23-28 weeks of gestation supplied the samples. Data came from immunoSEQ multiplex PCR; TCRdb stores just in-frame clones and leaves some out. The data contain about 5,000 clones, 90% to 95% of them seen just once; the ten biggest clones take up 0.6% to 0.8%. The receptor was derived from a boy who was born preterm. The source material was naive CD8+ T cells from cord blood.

This chain's CDR3 is CASSEGGELFF. The CDR3 DNA sequence: TGCGCCAGCAGTGAAGGCGGGGAGCTGTTTTTT. The rearrangement links TRBV10-1 to TRBJ2-2; D unclear. CDR1 WNHNN and CDR2 SYGVQD come from the germline V gene (reference sequence). V was cut by 3 bases and J by 7 bases, with 3 bases left in between. The CDR3 length is 11 residues.